This T cell receptor (beta chain) originates from a study of blood T cell repertoires in COVID-19. Study at large: Samples taken during acute and convalescent COVID-19 were collected in the United States, Italy and Spain. From T cells, B-cell-depleted T cells, or PBMCs came the material, which was cDNA or gDNA.

Libraries were prepared by immunoSEQ multiplex PCR; TCRdb keeps only in-frame clonotypes and omits some of them. Here the sample spans 200,000 to 300,000 clones, roughly 80% being singletons. This receptor was identified in a woman older than 75 with COVID-19, enrolled during active disease. The sequenced sample was peripheral blood.

CDR3 sequence reads: CASSSTGEMRTGELFF. CDR3 nucleotide sequence: TGTGCCAGCAGTTCGACAGGGGAGATGAGAACCGGGGAGCTGTTTTTT. The J gene is TRBJ2-2, the V gene TRBV27; 8 nucleotides agree with TRBD1. With 4 bases clipped from V and 5 bases from J, the junction kept 9 bases outside the gene matches. CDR1 is MNHEY and CDR2 is SMNVEV in the germline V gene (reference sequence). This CDR3 is 16 amino acids long.